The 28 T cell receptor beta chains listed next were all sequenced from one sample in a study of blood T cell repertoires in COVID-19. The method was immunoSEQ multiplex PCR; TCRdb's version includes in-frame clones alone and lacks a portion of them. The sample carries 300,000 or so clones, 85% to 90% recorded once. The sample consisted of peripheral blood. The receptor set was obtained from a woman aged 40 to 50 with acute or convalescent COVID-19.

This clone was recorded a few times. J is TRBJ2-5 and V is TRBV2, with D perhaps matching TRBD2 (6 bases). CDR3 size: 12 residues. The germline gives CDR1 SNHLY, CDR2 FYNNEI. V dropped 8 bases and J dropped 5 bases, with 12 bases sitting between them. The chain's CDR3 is CASLGGVETQYF. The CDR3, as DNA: TGTGCCAGCCTCGGGGGTGTGGAGACCCAGTACTTC.

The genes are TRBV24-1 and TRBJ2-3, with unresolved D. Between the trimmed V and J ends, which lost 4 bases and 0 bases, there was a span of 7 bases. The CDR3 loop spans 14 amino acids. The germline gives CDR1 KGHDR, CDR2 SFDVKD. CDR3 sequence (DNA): TGTGCCACCAGTGACGGGTTCAGCACAGATACGCAGTATTTT. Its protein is CATSDGFSTDTQYF.

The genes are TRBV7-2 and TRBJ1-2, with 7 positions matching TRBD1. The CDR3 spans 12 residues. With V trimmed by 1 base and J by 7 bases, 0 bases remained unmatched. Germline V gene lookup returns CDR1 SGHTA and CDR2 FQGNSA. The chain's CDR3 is CASSLDRGGYTF. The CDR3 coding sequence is TGTGCCAGCAGCTTAGACAGGGGTGGCTACACCTTC.

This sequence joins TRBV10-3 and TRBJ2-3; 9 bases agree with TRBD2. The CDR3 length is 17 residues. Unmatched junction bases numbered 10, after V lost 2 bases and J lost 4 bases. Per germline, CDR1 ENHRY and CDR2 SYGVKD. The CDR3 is CAISEPIGLASPDTQYF. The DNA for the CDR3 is TGTGCCATCAGTGAGCCGATCGGACTAGCGAGCCCAGATACGCAGTATTTT.

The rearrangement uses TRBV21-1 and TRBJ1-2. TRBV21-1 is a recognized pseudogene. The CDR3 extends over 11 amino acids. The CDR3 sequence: CASSSYGGYTF. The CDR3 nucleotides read TGTGCCAGCAGCAGCTACGGGGGCTACACCTTC.

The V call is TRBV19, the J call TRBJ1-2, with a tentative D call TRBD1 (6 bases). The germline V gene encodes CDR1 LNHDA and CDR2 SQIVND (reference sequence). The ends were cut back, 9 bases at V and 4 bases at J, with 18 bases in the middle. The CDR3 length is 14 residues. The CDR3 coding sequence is TGTGCCAGCAAGACACAGGGAGGGGGCTATGGCTACACCTTC. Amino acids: CASKTQGGGYGYTF. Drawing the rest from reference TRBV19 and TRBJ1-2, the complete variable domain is DGGITQSPKYLFRKEGQNVTLSCEQNLNHDAMYWYRQDPGQGLRLIYYSQIVNDFQKGDIAEGYSVSREKKESFPLTVTSAQKNPTAFYLCASKTQGGGYGYTFGSGTRLTVV.

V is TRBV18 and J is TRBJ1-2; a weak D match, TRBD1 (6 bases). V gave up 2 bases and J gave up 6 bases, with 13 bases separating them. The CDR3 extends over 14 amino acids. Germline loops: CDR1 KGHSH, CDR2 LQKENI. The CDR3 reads CASSPILDSNGYTF. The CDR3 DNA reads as TGTGCCAGCTCACCAATCTTGGACAGTAATGGCTACACCTTC.

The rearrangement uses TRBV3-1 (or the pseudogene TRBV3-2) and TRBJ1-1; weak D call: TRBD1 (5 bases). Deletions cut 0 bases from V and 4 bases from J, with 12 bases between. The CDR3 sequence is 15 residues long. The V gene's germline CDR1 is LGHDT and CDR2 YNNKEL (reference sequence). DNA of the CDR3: TGTGCCAGCAGCCAAGAAGGAGGGGTAGGCACTGAAGCTTTCTTT. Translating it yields CASSQEGGVGTEAFF.

The chain's CDR3 is CASSWGGQGAGFGTQYF. The CDR3 DNA is TGTGCCAGCAGCTGGGGCGGACAGGGCGCCGGTTTTGGGACCCAGTACTTC. V gene TRBV5-4 combines with J gene TRBJ2-5, with 8 bases identical to TRBD1. Losses at the gene ends were 3 bases for V and 7 bases for J; bases not matched to a gene: 17. This CDR3 spans 17 amino acids. CDR1 is SGHNT and CDR2 is YYREEE in the germline V gene (reference sequence).

This chain's CDR3 is CASSFSNEIETQYF. The CDR3 nucleotides read TGTGCCAGCAGCTTTTCGAATGAGATTGAGACCCAGTACTTC. The rearrangement joins TRBV13 to TRBJ2-5; D is undetermined. The CDR3 length is 14 residues. V shed 3 bases and J shed 5 bases, with 13 bases lying between them. The germline V gene encodes CDR1 PRHDT and CDR2 FYEKMQ (reference sequence).

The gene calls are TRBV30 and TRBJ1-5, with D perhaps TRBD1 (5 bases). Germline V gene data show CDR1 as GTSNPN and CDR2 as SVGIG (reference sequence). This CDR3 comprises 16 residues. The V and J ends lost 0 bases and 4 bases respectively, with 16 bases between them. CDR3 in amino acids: CAWSVLGWGGNQPQHF. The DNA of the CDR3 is TGTGCCTGGAGTGTACTCGGTTGGGGGGGTAATCAGCCCCAGCATTTT.

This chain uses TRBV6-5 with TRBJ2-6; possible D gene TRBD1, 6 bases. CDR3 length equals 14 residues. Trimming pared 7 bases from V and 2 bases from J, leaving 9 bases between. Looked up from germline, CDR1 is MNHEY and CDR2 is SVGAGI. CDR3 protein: CASTGAAGANVLTF. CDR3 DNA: TGTGCCAGCACAGGGGCGGCTGGGGCCAACGTCCTGACTTTC.

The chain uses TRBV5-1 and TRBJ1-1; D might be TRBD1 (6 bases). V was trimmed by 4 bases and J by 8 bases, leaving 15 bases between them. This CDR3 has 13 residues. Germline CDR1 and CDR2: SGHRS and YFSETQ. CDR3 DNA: TGCGCCAGCAGCCTTTCACCCGGGACAGAAGCTTTCTTT. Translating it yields CASSLSPGTEAFF.

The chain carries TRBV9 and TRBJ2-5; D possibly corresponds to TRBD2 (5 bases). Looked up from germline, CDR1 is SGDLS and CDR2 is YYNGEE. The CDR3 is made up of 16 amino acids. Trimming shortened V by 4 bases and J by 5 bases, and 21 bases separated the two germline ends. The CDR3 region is CASSPGLAGVEETQYF. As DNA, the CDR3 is TGTGCCAGCAGCCCTGGCCTAGCAGGCGTCGAGGAGACCCAGTACTTC.

The CDR3, as DNA: TGTGCCTGGAGTGTAGAGACAGTTTTATATGGCTACACCTTC. It translates to CAWSVETVLYGYTF. This chain uses TRBV30 with TRBJ1-2; perhaps TRBD1 as D (5 bases). V lost 0 bases to trimming and J lost 5 bases, with 13 bases between them. Germline loops: CDR1 GTSNPN, CDR2 SVGIG (reference sequence). The CDR3 length is 14 residues.

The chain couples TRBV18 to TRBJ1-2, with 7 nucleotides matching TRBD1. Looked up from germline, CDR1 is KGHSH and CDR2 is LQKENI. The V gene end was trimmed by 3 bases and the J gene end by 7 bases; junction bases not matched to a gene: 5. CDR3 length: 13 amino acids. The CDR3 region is CASSPGDSAGYTF. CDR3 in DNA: TGTGCCAGCTCACCGGGGGACAGTGCTGGCTACACCTTC.

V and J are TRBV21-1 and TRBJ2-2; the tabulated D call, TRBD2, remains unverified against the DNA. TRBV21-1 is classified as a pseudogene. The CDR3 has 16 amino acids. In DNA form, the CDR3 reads TGTGCCAGCAGCAAAGAGCTCGGTCCGAACACCGGGGAGCTGTTTTTT. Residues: CASSKELGPNTGELFF.

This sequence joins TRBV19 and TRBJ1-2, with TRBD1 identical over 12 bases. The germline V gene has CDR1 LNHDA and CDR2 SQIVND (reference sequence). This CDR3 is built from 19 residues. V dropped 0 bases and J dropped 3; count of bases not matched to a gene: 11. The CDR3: CASSIDDPGQGASYYGYTF. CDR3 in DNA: TGTGCCAGTAGTATAGATGATCCGGGACAGGGGGCTAGTTACTATGGCTACACCTTC. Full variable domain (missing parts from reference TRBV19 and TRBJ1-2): DGGITQSPKYLFRKEGQNVTLSCEQNLNHDAMYWYRQDPGQGLRLIYYSQIVNDFQKGDIAEGYSVSREKKESFPLTVTSAQKNPTAFYLCASSIDDPGQGASYYGYTFGSGTRLTVV.

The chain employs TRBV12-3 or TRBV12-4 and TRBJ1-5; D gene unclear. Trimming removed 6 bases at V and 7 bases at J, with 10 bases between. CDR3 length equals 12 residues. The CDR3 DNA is TGTGCCAGCAGGAGGGAAGGACAGCCCCAGCATTTT. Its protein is CASRREGQPQHF.

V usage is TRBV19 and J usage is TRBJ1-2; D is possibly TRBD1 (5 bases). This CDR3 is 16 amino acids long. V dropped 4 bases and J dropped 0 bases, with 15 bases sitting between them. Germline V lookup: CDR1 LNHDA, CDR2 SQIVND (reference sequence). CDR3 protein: CASSNPRGSTNYGYTF. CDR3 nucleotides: TGTGCCAGTAGTAACCCTCGGGGGTCTACTAACTATGGCTACACCTTC.

For the CDR3, the DNA is TGCGCCAGCAGCCGCATTACTACAGGGATAAACACTGAAGCTTTCTTT. This gives the protein CASSRITTGINTEAFF. J is TRBJ1-1 and V is TRBV4-1, with D perhaps matching TRBD1 (6 bases). CDR1 and CDR2 from the germline V gene are MGHRA and YSYEKL. V gave up 4 bases and J gave up 2 bases, with 17 bases separating them. The CDR3 is 16 residues long.

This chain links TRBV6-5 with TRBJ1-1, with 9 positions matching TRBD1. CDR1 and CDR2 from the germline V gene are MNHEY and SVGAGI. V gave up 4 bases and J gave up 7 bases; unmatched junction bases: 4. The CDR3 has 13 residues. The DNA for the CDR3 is TGTGCCAGCAGTTTCGACAGGGGGTATGAAGCTTTCTTT. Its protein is CASSFDRGYEAFF.

Here the CDR3 DNA reads TGTGCCAGCAGCTTAGATCCCCAGGGTCAGGGCGGGGAGCTGTTTTTT. It yields the protein CASSLDPQGQGGELFF. The V and J genes are TRBV7-2 and TRBJ2-2; tentatively, D is TRBD1 (5 bases). Germline values: CDR1 SGHTA, CDR2 FQGNSA. The CDR3 covers 16 residues. V shed 1 base and J shed 7 bases, with 16 bases lying between them. Full variable domain (rest looked up from reference TRBV7-2 and TRBJ2-2): GAGVSQSPSNKVTEKGKDVELRCDPISGHTALYWYRQSLGQGLEFLIYFQGNSAPDKSGLPSDRFSAERTGGSVSTLTIQRTQQEDSAVYLCASSLDPQGQGGELFFGEGSRLTVL.

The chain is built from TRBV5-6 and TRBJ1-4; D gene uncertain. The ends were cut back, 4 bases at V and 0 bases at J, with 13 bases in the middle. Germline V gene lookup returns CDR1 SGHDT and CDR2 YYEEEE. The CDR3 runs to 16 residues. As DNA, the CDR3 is TGTGCCAGCAGCCCCTTGTACAGCACAACTAATGAAAAACTGTTTTTT. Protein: CASSPLYSTTNEKLFF.

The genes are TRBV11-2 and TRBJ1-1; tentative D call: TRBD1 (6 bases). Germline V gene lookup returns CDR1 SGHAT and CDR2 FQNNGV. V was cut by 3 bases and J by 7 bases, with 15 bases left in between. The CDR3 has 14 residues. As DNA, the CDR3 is TGTGCCAGCAGCTTGACGGGACAACCGCGTGAAGCTTTCTTT. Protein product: CASSLTGQPREAFF.

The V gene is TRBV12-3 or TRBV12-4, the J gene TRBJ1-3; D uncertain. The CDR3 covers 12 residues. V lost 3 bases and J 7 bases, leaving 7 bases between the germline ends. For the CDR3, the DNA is TGTGCCAGCAGTTTGGCTCCGAACACCATATATTTT. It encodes CASSLAPNTIYF.

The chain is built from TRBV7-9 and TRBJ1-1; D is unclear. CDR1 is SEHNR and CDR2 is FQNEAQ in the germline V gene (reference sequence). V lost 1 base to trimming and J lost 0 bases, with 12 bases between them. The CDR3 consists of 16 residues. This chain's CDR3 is CASSLGGVPVNTEAFF. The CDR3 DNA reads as TGTGCCAGCAGCTTAGGAGGAGTACCCGTGAACACTGAAGCTTTCTTT.

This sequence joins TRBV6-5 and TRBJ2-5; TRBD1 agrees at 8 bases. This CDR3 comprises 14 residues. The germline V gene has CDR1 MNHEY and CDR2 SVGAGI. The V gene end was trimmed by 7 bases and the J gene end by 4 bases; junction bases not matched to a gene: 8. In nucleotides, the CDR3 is TGTGCCAGCATTATTCCAGGGGGCTTAGAGACCCAGTACTTC. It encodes CASIIPGGLETQYF.